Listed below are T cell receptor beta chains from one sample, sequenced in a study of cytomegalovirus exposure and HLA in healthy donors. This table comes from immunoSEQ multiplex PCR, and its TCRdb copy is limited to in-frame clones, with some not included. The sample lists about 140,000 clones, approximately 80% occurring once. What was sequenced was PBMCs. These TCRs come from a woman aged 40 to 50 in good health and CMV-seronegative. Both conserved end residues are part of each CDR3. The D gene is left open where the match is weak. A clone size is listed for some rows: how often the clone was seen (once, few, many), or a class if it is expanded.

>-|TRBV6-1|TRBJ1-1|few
CATRTFESEAFF
TGTGCCACCCGGACTTTTGAGTCCGAAGCTTTCTTT
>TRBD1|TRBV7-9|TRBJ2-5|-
CASSPRLEGQGETQYF
TGTGCCAGCAGCCCACGGTTGGAGGGACAGGGGGAGACCCAGTACTTC
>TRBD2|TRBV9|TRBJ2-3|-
CASSVTSGRASGGQYF
TGTGCCAGCAGCGTGACTAGCGGGAGGGCCTCAGGTGGGCAGTATTTT
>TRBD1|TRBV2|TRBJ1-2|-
CASSPTGGIPGYTF
TGTGCCAGCAGCCCGACAGGGGGAATTCCTGGCTACACCTTC
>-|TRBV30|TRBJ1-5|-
CAWSVGQAQPQHF
TGTGCCTGGAGTGTGGGTCAGGCTCAGCCCCAGCATTTT
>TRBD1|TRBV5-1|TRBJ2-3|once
CASIPGTVSSDTQYF
TGCGCCAGCATTCCCGGGACAGTGAGTTCAGATACGCAGTATTTT
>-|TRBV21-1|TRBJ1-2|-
CASSKRDRDSGGDYGYTF
TGTGCCAGCAGCAAGCGAGACCGGGACAGCGGGGGTGACTATGGCTACACCTTC
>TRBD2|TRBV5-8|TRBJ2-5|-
CASSLVRTSGNEVETQYF
TGTGCCAGCAGCTTGGTTCGGACTAGCGGGAACGAGGTGGAGACCCAGTACTTC
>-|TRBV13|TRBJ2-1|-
CASSLAQRLSSYNEQFF
TGTGCCAGCAGCTTAGCTCAGCGGCTGAGCTCCTACAATGAGCAGTTCTTC
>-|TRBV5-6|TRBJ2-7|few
CASSLSGLREQYF
TGTGCCAGCAGCTTGAGTGGGCTCCGCGAGCAGTACTTC
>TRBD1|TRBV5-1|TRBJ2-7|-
CASSPEPGQGAYEQYF
TGCGCCAGCAGCCCGGAACCGGGACAGGGGGCCTACGAGCAGTACTTC
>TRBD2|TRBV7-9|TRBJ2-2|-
CSSSFGGGGLVITGELFF
TGTTCCAGCAGCTTCGGCGGGGGGGGCCTGGTTATCACCGGGGAGCTGTTTTTT
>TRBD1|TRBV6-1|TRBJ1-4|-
CASSEAPGQGRKSEKLFF
TGTGCCAGCAGTGAAGCGCCGGGACAGGGGCGCAAGAGTGAAAAACTGTTTTTT
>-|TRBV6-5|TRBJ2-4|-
CASSSGVGRQNIQYF
TGTGCCAGCAGTTCGGGGGTTGGGCGTCAAAACATTCAGTACTTC
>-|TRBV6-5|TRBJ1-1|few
CASSYSIRKNTEAFF
TGTGCCAGCAGTTACTCCATTAGAAAGAACACTGAAGCTTTCTTT
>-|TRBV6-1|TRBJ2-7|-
CASSEWRLSLLEQYF
TGTGCCAGCAGTGAATGGCGGTTAAGCCTCCTCGAGCAGTACTTC
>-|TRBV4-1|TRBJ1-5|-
CASRPAGGGNQPQHF
TGCGCCAGCAGGCCTGCCGGCGGAGGCAATCAGCCCCAGCATTTT
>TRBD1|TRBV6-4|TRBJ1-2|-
CASSDSPLTGGYGYTF
TGTGCCAGCAGTGACTCCCCGCTGACAGGGGGCTATGGCTACACCTTC
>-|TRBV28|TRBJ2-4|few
CASSLGLAKNIQYF
TGTGCCAGCAGTTTAGGACTAGCCAAAAACATTCAGTACTTC
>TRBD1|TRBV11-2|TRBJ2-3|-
CASSTPRGPTDTQYF
TGTGCCAGCAGCACCCCAAGGGGGCCGACAGATACGCAGTATTTT
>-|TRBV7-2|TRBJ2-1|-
CASSYQGLYEQFF
TGCGCCAGCAGCTACCAGGGTCTATATGAGCAGTTCTTC
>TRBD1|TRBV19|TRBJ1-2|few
CASSIGAGGYGYTF
TGTGCCAGTAGTATTGGAGCAGGGGGCTATGGCTACACCTTC
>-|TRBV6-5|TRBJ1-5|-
CASSWASGGPQHF
TGTGCCAGCAGTTGGGCCTCGGGAGGGCCCCAGCATTTT
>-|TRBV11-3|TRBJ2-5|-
CASSLDSAGETQYF
TGTGCCAGCAGCTTAGATTCGGCGGGGGAGACCCAGTACTTC
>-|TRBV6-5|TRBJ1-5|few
CASSYSWASNQPQHF
TGTGCCAGCAGTTACTCTTGGGCTAGCAATCAGCCCCAGCATTTT
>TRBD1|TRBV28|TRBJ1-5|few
CASSFFGTGNQPQHF
TGTGCCAGCAGTTTCTTTGGGACAGGCAATCAGCCCCAGCATTTT
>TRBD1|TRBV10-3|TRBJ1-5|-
CAISGQGQGNQPQHF
TGTGCCATCAGTGGACAGGGCCAAGGCAATCAGCCCCAGCATTTT
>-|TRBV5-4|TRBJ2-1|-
CASSLGRGPYNEQFF
TGTGCCAGCAGCCTGGGACGAGGTCCCTACAATGAGCAGTTCTTC
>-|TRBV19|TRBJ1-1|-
CASSMGIGGHTEAFF
TGTGCCAGTAGTATGGGAATCGGAGGTCACACTGAAGCTTTCTTT
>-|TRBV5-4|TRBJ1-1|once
CASSLGFRGATAAFF
TGTGCCAGCAGCTTAGGCTTCAGGGGCGCGACGGCAGCTTTCTTT
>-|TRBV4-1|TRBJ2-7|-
CASSHTSGAGSSYEQYF
TGCGCCAGCAGCCATACTTCGGGTGCGGGAAGCTCCTACGAGCAGTACTTC
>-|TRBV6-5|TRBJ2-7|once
CASSSRSRGSYEQYF
TGTGCCAGCAGTTCTCGATCGCGGGGCTCCTACGAGCAGTACTTC
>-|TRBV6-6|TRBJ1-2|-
CASSYTLGRGAILYTF
TGTGCCAGCAGTTACACCCTGGGACGGGGGGCCATCCTCTACACCTTC
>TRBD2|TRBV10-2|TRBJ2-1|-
CASSDGGTSGYNEQFF
TGCGCCAGCAGTGATGGCGGGACTAGCGGTTACAATGAGCAGTTCTTC
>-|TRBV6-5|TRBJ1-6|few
CASSYLSSSYNSPLHF
TGTGCCAGCAGTTACCTGTCGAGCTCCTATAATTCACCCCTCCACTTT
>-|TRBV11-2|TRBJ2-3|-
CASSSSTSTDTQYF
TGTGCCAGCAGCTCATCTACTAGCACAGATACGCAGTATTTT
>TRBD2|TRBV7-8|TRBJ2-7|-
CASSWLGLAGYEQYF
TGTGCCAGCAGCTGGCTGGGACTAGCGGGATACGAGCAGTACTTC
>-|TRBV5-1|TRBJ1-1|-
CASSSQGPNTEAFF
TGCGCCAGCAGCTCACAGGGTCCGAACACTGAAGCTTTCTTT
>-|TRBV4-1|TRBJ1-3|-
CASSQRAGLASEKNTIYF
TGCGCCAGCAGCCAAAGGGCCGGATTAGCGAGTGAGAAGAACACCATATATTTT
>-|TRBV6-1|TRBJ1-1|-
CASRTEAVTEAFF
TGTGCCAGCAGGACAGAGGCGGTCACTGAAGCTTTCTTT
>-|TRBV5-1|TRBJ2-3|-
CASSLARQGTQYF
TGCGCCAGCAGCTTGGCCCGCCAGGGGACGCAGTATTTT
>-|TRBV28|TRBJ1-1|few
CASSQTGSYTEAFF
TGTGCCAGCAGTCAAACAGGGAGTTACACTGAAGCTTTCTTT
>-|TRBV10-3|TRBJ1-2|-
CAISEPGRAGDGYTF
TGTGCCATCAGTGAACCCGGCCGGGCAGGGGATGGCTACACCTTC
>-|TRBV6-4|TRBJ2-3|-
CASSDSNGGPDTQYF
TGTGCCAGCAGTGACTCGAACGGGGGGCCGGATACGCAGTATTTT
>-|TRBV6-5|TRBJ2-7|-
CASSYAAGSAYEQYF
TGTGCCAGCAGTTATGCGGCAGGGTCTGCCTACGAGCAGTACTTC
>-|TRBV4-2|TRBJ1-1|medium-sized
CASSQVASSNTEAFF
TGTGCCAGCAGCCAAGTGGCATCCTCGAACACTGAAGCTTTCTTT
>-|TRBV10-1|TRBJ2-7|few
CASSESLGSYEQYF
TGCGCCAGCAGTGAGTCGCTCGGTAGCTACGAGCAGTACTTC
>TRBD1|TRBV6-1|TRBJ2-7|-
CASSQTGYEQYF
TGTGCCAGCAGCCAGACAGGGTACGAGCAGTACTTC
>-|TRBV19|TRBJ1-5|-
CASREQQGYSNQPQHF
TGTGCCAGTAGAGAGCAACAGGGCTATAGCAATCAGCCCCAGCATTTT